The present TCR beta chain was sequenced within a study of tumor-infiltrating lymphocytes in primary liver carcinoma. The overall study: Patients had primary liver carcinoma treated by surgical resection.

The length of the CDR3 is 12 residues. Germline V gene lookup returns CDR1 SQVTM and CDR2 ANQGSEA. This clonotype was observed once. An end of the junction differs from the germline gene, which may be a read error. For blood RNA, unsorted whole blood served as the source, and germline DNA was extracted too. With a constant-region primer, TCR beta cDNA was made from approximately 520 ng of total RNA. Three nested multiplex PCR rounds of slightly modified ARM-PCR generated TCR beta libraries. TRBV1-TRBV30 forward and Cbeta reverse primers drove the first two roughly 9-cycle rounds. TCRdb processed the multiplex PCR reads anew with MiXCR; each CDR3 protein has one entry. The repertoire holds 330,000 or so distinct CDR3 sequences, with less than 65% as singletons.

The chain employs TRBV29-1 and TRBJ1-1; D may be TRBD1 (6 bases). The receptor comes from a man aged 40-49 years with primary liver carcinoma and hepatitis B virus infection. Sequencing used peripheral blood. The DNA for the CDR3 is TGTAGCGTCGGACAGCTATACACTGGAGCTTTCTTT. Residues: CSVGQLYTGAFF.